This TCR beta chain originates from a study of response to subunit inactivated influenza vaccine. Findings and caveats of the study: Authors suggested each seasonal flu vaccination may recruit only limited numbers of new T cells.

TCRdb fed the RT-PCR reads into MiXCR, producing one record per CDR3 protein. The table has 150,000 to 200,000 distinct CDR3 sequences, approximately 12% seen once; the top ten hold 29%. This clonotype was seen a handful of times. Its target is not known. Germline CDR1 is SEHNR and CDR2 is FQNEAQ (reference sequence). The CDR3 is 16 amino acids. After removal of 2 bases from V and 3 bases from J, the junction contained 9 bases not matched to a gene. This sample was also put to use in a study of T cells expressing NK-cell markers. Per that paper: Production of TCR beta cDNA relied on 5'RACE template switching with UMIs. The TCR beta repertoires originated in sorted CD3+CD56+NKG2C+, CD3+CD56+NKG2C- and CD3+CD56-NKG2C+ T cells. Several experiments added an anti-gamma-delta TCR antibody to sort only alpha-beta TCR T cells. Several donors showed dominant NKG2C+ clonotypes comprising roughly 1.0-7.5% of their CD8+ T cells.

The genes are TRBV7-9 and TRBJ2-5, with 7 positions matching TRBD2. Sequencing used CD8+ T cells sorted from PBMCs, obtained approximately 12 days after vaccination. The clonotype originates from a man aged 45-65 years who received an inactivated influenza vaccine. The CDR3 DNA follows: TGTGCCAGCAGCTTACCCGCGGGAGAAAGAGAAGAGACCCAGTACTTC. It encodes CASSLPAGEREETQYF.